This passage covers 20 T cell receptor beta chains from one sample sequenced in a study of blood T cell repertoires in COVID-19. The assay was immunoSEQ multiplex PCR, and TCRdb's table has in-frame clones only and misses some. This sample yields about 250,000 clones, of which more than 75% are seen a single time; 5% to 6% belongs to the top ten. Material for sequencing was peripheral blood. The receptors shown here come from a woman of 80 years or more with COVID-19, enrolled during active disease.

This clone has only one observation. The J gene is TRBJ1-3, the V gene TRBV2; D remains unclear. In germline, CDR1 is SNHLY, CDR2 FYNNEI. The CDR3 contains 15 residues. V was shortened by 7 bases and J by 0 bases, with 13 bases between the two germline ends. This chain's CDR3 is CASKLHSYSGNTIYF. CDR3 bases: TGTGCCAGCAAACTTCACAGCTACTCTGGAAACACCATATATTTT.

The chain joins TRBV7-2 to TRBJ2-3, with D tentatively TRBD2 (7 bases). Trimming cost V 4 bases and J 5 bases, with 19 bases left between them. This CDR3 is built from 16 residues. Germline CDR1 is SGHTA and CDR2 is FQGNSA. The CDR3 sequence is CASSSPYRGAGDTQYF. The CDR3, as DNA: TGTGCCAGCAGCTCCCCGTACCGGGGGGCCGGAGATACGCAGTATTTT.

The chain combines TRBV5-1 with TRBJ1-1; 9 bases fit TRBD1. The trim removed 8 bases at V and 2 bases at J, leaving 10 bases unmatched. The CDR3 contains 15 residues. Per the germline V gene, CDR1 is SGHRS and CDR2 is YFSETQ. The CDR3 here is CARDRGDGFNTEAFF. The CDR3 DNA reads as TGCGCCAGGGACAGGGGTGATGGATTTAACACTGAAGCTTTCTTT.

The chain joins TRBV11-1 to TRBJ1-2, with D possibly TRBD1 on 5 matching bases. This CDR3 is built from 15 residues. Germline values: CDR1 SGHAT, CDR2 FQDESV (reference sequence). The ends were cut back, 5 bases at V and 5 bases at J, with 18 bases in the middle. In DNA form, the CDR3 reads TGTGCCAGCAGCCCCCCGACGGGACTAGGGTATGGCTACACCTTC. It encodes CASSPPTGLGYGYTF.

V usage is TRBV5-1 and J usage is TRBJ1-6; 7 nucleotides match TRBD1. Germline CDR1 reads SGHRS; CDR2 reads YFSETQ. V was clipped by 1 base and J by 7 bases; unmatched bases: 8. This CDR3 is 16 amino acids long. DNA for the CDR3: TGCGCCAGCAGCTTGTTCCAGGGGGTGGGAAATTCACCCCTCCACTTT. Translated: CASSLFQGVGNSPLHF.

This chain joins TRBV5-1 and TRBJ2-5; 8 bases are a match to TRBD2. Germline V gene sequence: CDR1 SGHRS, CDR2 YFSETQ. The ends lost 4 bases at V and 7 bases at J; junction bases unmatched: 9. The CDR3 consists of 14 residues. The CDR3 DNA sequence: TGCGCCAGCAGCCTCGGGGGGGCCGAGGGGACCCAGTACTTC. Its translation is CASSLGGAEGTQYF.

Only a few counts were recorded for this clone. The genes are TRBV18 and TRBJ1-2, with D perhaps matching TRBD1 (6 bases). Germline V CDR1 and CDR2: KGHSH, LQKENI. Trimming took 3 bases from V and 8 from J, leaving 16 bases between them. This CDR3 spans 14 amino acids. The CDR3 nucleotides read TGTGCCAGCTCACCCGAACAGGGCAGGGGCGGCTACACCTTC. Translating it yields CASSPEQGRGGYTF.

This chain connects TRBV18 to TRBJ2-5; D gene uncertain. Germline-derived CDR1 and CDR2 are KGHSH and LQKENI. The V and J ends lost 3 bases and 0 bases respectively, with 11 bases between them. The CDR3 covers 15 residues. CDR3 amino acids: CASSPPQLYQETQYF. CDR3 nucleotide sequence: TGTGCCAGCTCACCCCCACAGCTGTACCAAGAGACCCAGTACTTC.

This clone was detected only once. This chain joins TRBV5-1 and TRBJ2-2, with a possible D match to TRBD2 (6 bases). This CDR3 comprises 15 residues. Germline V gene data show CDR1 as SGHRS and CDR2 as YFSETQ. Trimming shortened V by 2 bases and J by 4 bases, and 12 bases separated the two germline ends. The DNA of the CDR3 is TGCGCCAGCAGCTTAACGGGACTTAGCACCGGGGAGCTGTTTTTT. It specifies CASSLTGLSTGELFF.

This chain uses TRBV11-2 with TRBJ2-1; 8 bases are shared with TRBD2. Germline values: CDR1 SGHAT, CDR2 FQNNGV. This CDR3 has 17 residues. The V gene end was trimmed by 6 bases and the J gene end by 2 bases; junction bases not matched to a gene: 12. The CDR3, as DNA: TGTGCCAGCAGTTTCTATTTGACTAGCGTAACCTACAATGAGCAGTTCTTC. Translated, it gives CASSFYLTSVTYNEQFF.

The chain joins TRBV7-2 to TRBJ1-2; 9 bases fit TRBD1. The germline CDR1 and CDR2 sequences are SGHTA and FQGNSA. The J segment lost 5 bases and the V segment lost 0 bases, leaving 4 bases of the junction unmatched. This CDR3 region has 15 residues. This chain's CDR3 is CASSLATGTGYGYTF. CDR3 bases: TGTGCCAGCAGCTTAGCCACCGGGACAGGGTATGGCTACACCTTC.

This chain uses TRBV18 with TRBJ2-3; 7 bases are a match to TRBD2. The germline gives CDR1 KGHSH, CDR2 LQKENI. The CDR3 sequence is 16 residues long. V shed 2 bases and J 1 base; nucleotides not matched to a gene: 6. CDR3 sequence: CASSPLLAGGTDTQYF. CDR3 DNA: TGTGCCAGCTCACCATTACTCGCGGGGGGCACAGATACGCAGTATTTT.

V usage is TRBV7-9 and J usage is TRBJ2-5; unclear D gene. Germline CDR1 reads SEHNR; CDR2 reads FQNEAQ (reference sequence). There are 14 residues in the CDR3. V gave up 2 bases and J gave up 2 bases, with 9 bases separating them. The CDR3, as DNA: TGTGCCAGCAGCTTAAGCTTAGATCAAGAGACCCAGTACTTC. This sequence encodes CASSLSLDQETQYF.

The chain combines TRBV30 with TRBJ1-2, with D unclear. Germline CDR1 is GTSNPN and CDR2 is SVGIG (reference sequence). The ends were cut back, 0 bases at V and 4 bases at J, with 15 bases in the middle. The CDR3 covers 15 residues. Here the CDR3 DNA reads TGTGCCTGGAGTGTAGGGAGGGATTTAAGCTATGGCTACACCTTC. This translates into CAWSVGRDLSYGYTF.

V is TRBV25-1 and J is TRBJ1-3, with 7 positions matching TRBD1. V gave up 3 bases and J gave up 1 base; unmatched junction bases: 3. CDR3 size: 15 residues. Per germline, CDR1 MGHDK and CDR2 SYGVNS. The CDR3: CASSDPQGSGNTIYF. In DNA form, the CDR3 reads TGTGCCAGCAGTGACCCACAGGGGTCTGGAAACACCATATATTTT.

The CDR3 here is CASSTVAGVYYNEQFF. CDR3 nucleotides: TGTGCCAGTAGTACTGTAGCGGGGGTTTACTACAATGAGCAGTTCTTC. The chain is built from TRBV19 and TRBJ2-1; TRBD2 matches at 9 bases. This CDR3 is built from 16 residues. V was clipped by 4 bases and J by 3 bases; unmatched bases: 7. The V gene's germline CDR1 is LNHDA and CDR2 SQIVND (reference sequence).

This chain uses TRBV2 with TRBJ1-2, with TRBD1 identical over 12 bases. V dropped 6 bases and J dropped 5; count of bases not matched to a gene: 4. The CDR3 contains 14 residues. Germline V lookup: CDR1 SNHLY, CDR2 FYNNEI. In DNA form, the CDR3 reads TGTGCCAGCAGGGGACAGGGGGCGGGGTATGGCTACACCTTC. It encodes CASRGQGAGYGYTF.

This chain links TRBV5-1 with TRBJ1-3, with TRBD1 as a possible D gene (6 bases). From germline, CDR1 is SGHRS and CDR2 YFSETQ. The CDR3 covers 16 residues. V was pared by 5 bases and J by 4 bases, with 19 bases between. The CDR3 spells CASSHGRGALGNTIYF. In DNA, the CDR3 is TGCGCCAGCAGTCATGGGAGGGGGGCCCTCGGAAACACCATATATTTT.

For this clone: A junction boundary mismatches the germline segment, possibly from a read error. This CDR3 is also generated by other DNA sequences in the sample. This sequence joins TRBV7-2 and TRBJ2-3, with 8 bases matching TRBD2. The CDR3 loop spans 15 amino acids. Germline values: CDR1 SGHTA, CDR2 FQGNSA. The CDR3 reads CASSLRSGGTDTQYF. CDR3 DNA: TGTGCCAGCAGCTTACGGAGCGGGGGCACAGATACACAGTATTTT.

This clone was detected once. The chain couples TRBV5-1 to TRBJ2-1; 8 nucleotides align to TRBD2. The CDR3 is 14 residues long. The germline V gene has CDR1 SGHRS and CDR2 YFSETQ. V lost 2 bases, J lost 9 bases, and 7 bases stayed unmatched. CDR3 coding DNA: TGCGCCAGCAGCTTAATCGCGGGGGGCGGTGAGCAGTTCTTC. This gives the protein CASSLIAGGGEQFF.